This record covers a single TCR beta chain. Its antigen is not identified. Libraries were made from TCR beta cDNA, and they carried unique molecular identifiers. Roughly 500,000 cDNA molecules were obtained per 1 to 10 million input T cells. Each CDR3 protein is one row after TCRdb ran MiXCR on the PCR reads. The sample gives 650,000 to 850,000 distinct CDR3 sequences, around 46% of which show up once; around 4.7% is in the top ten. V lost 8 bases and J 8 bases, leaving 7 bases between the germline ends. The CDR3 contains 10 residues. The germline V gene encodes CDR1 SEHNR and CDR2 FQNEAQ (reference sequence). This entry comes from a study of post-analysis software for immune sequencing data. Looking at the study overall: Courses of disease covered relapsing-remitting, secondary progressive and progressive-relapsing multiple sclerosis. The study's findings and limits: The study found significantly lower normalized Chao1 diversity in multiple sclerosis patients than in controls. Controls had lower frequencies than patients of 4 or 5 TRBV segments, which included TRBV5-6, TRBV5-1 and TRBV20-1. The F measure placed samples prepared in the same batch into strongly shared clusters.

The chain uses TRBV7-9 and TRBJ2-1; D remains ambiguous. The sample taken for sequencing was blood. The clonotype originates from a girl under 18 with multiple sclerosis. The CDR3 bases are TGTGCCAGCGGGCAGGATGAGCAGTTCTTC. This gives the protein CASGQDEQFF.